This T cell receptor beta chain is drawn from a study of blood T cell repertoires in COVID-19. Study at large: From the United States, Italy and Spain came samples of acute and convalescent COVID-19. The cDNA or gDNA used as material had been derived from T cells, B-cell-depleted T cells, or PBMCs.

The CDR3 spans 14 residues. With 4 bases clipped from V and 8 bases from J, the junction kept 1 base outside the gene matches. Looked up from germline, CDR1 is MNHNY and CDR2 is SVGAGI (reference sequence). Assay used: immunoSEQ multiplex PCR; TCRdb lists only in-frame clones, some missing. The profile shows some 370,000 clones, approximately 87% of them singletons. This receptor was identified in a woman aged 30 to 39 with COVID-19, enrolled during active disease. The sample comprised peripheral blood. The chain uses TRBV6-6 and TRBJ1-6, with 11 bases matching TRBD1. The CDR3 spells CASSWGQGDSPLHF. Here the CDR3 DNA reads TGTGCCAGCAGTTGGGGACAGGGGGATTCACCCCTCCACTTT.